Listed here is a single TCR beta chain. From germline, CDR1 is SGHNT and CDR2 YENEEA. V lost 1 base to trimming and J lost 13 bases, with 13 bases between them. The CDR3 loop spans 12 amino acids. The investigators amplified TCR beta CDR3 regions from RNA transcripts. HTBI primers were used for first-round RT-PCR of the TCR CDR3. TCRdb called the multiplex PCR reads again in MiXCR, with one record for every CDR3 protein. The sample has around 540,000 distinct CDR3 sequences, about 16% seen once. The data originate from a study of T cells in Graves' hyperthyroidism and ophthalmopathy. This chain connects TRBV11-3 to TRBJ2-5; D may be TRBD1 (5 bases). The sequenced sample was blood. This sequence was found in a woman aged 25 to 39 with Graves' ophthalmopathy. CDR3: CASSLGGGPLYF. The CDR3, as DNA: TGTGCCAGCAGCTTAGGGGGCGGCCCCCTGTACTTC.